One sample yielded the 5 T cell receptor beta chains listed below, sequenced in a study of blood T cell repertoires in COVID-19. Here immunoSEQ multiplex PCR was the method, and the copy in TCRdb shows in-frame clones only, minus some. The table records tens of thousands of clones, approximately 90% of them present only once. Sequences were obtained from peripheral blood. These receptors all come from a man aged 50-59 years with active COVID-19.

The chain links TRBV7-2 to TRBJ1-3, with TRBD1 matching 9 bases. Looked up from germline, CDR1 is SGHTA and CDR2 is FQGNSA. Losses at the gene ends were 7 bases for V and 4 bases for J; bases not matched to a gene: 8. This CDR3 contains 15 residues. In DNA, the CDR3 is TGTGCCAGCACCTATGGGACAGGGAAAGGAAACACCATATATTTT. Protein sequence: CASTYGTGKGNTIYF.

The chain uses TRBV30 and TRBJ2-3; weak D call: TRBD2 (5 bases). Germline CDR1 is GTSNPN and CDR2 is SVGIG (reference sequence). V lost 7 bases and J 0 bases, leaving 17 bases between the germline ends. The CDR3 is 15 amino acids. CDR3 coding DNA: TGTGCCTCTACCTCGGGGTTTTCTAGCACAGATACGCAGTATTTT. This sequence encodes CASTSGFSSTDTQYF.

The chain has TRBV5-1 and TRBJ1-4; perhaps TRBD1 as D (5 bases). CDR1 and CDR2 from the germline V gene are SGHRS and YFSETQ. V lost 5 bases, J lost 0 bases, and 14 bases lay in between. This CDR3 region has 16 residues. This CDR3 reads CASRGGAGTTNEKLFF. The CDR3 DNA sequence: TGCGCCAGCAGGGGGGGAGCCGGGACAACTAATGAAAAACTGTTTTTT.

V and J are TRBV3-1 (or the pseudogene TRBV3-2) and TRBJ1-2; possibly TRBD1 for D (5 bases). Germline-derived CDR1 and CDR2 are LGHDT and YNNKEL (reference sequence). Trimming took 3 bases from V and 3 from J, leaving 11 bases between them. The CDR3 extends over 14 amino acids. Here the CDR3 reads CASSHAGGDYGYTF. CDR3 nucleotides: TGTGCCAGCAGCCATGCCGGGGGGGACTATGGCTACACCTTC.

The rearrangement links TRBV15 to TRBJ2-2, with a tentative D call TRBD2 (6 bases). Germline V gene lookup returns CDR1 LNHNV and CDR2 YYDKDF (reference sequence). Trimming took 5 bases from V and 3 from J, leaving 10 bases between them. The CDR3 length is 14 residues. CDR3 sequence reads: CATSSPGDTGELFF. The DNA of the CDR3 is TGTGCCACCAGCTCGCCGGGGGACACCGGGGAGCTGTTTTTT. Looking up the rest from reference TRBV15 and TRBJ2-2 gives the full variable domain: DAMVIQNPRYQVTQFGKPVTLSCSQTLNHNVMYWYQQKSSQAPKLLFHYYDKDFNNEADTPDNFQSRRPNTSFCFLDIRSPGLGDTAMYLCATSSPGDTGELFFGEGSRLTVL.